The 18 T cell receptor beta chains below were found in one sample sequenced in a study of CD8 T cells in ankylosing spondylitis. TCRdb re-called the 5' RACE reads with MiXCR, one entry per CDR3 protein. The repertoire includes 30,000 or so distinct CDR3 sequences, 5.3% of them detected once, and around 1.9% sits in the top ten. What was sequenced was blood, either unsorted or a sorted T cell fraction (not recorded which). Receptors originate from a female donor with ankylosing spondylitis or in good health (not recorded which).

There are many counts of this clonotype. This chain uses TRBV9 with TRBJ1-3; D ambiguous. Trimming cost V 2 bases and J 0 bases, with 9 bases left between them. The CDR3 totals 15 residues. Germline V CDR1 and CDR2: SGDLS, YYNGEE. CDR3 amino acids: CASSVFRNSGNTIYF. The CDR3 DNA sequence: TGTGCCAGCAGCGTCTTTAGGAACTCTGGAAACACCATATATTTT.

This clonotype has more than one count but fewer than ten. V usage is TRBV9 and J usage is TRBJ2-2, with 16 bases matching TRBD2. V was clipped by 3 bases and J by 0 bases; unmatched bases: 2. CDR1 SGDLS and CDR2 YYNGEE come from the germline V gene. This CDR3 contains 18 residues. This CDR3 is CASSAGTSGRANTGELFF. In nucleotides, the CDR3 is TGTGCCAGCAGCGCCGGGACTAGCGGGAGGGCGAACACCGGGGAGCTGTTTTTT.

In this sample, this clonotype turned up many times. The chain links TRBV9 to TRBJ2-5; D is undetermined. From germline, CDR1 is SGDLS and CDR2 YYNGEE. The CDR3 has 11 amino acids. Trimming stripped 0 bases from V and 5 bases from J, with 2 bases between. The CDR3 DNA follows: TGTGCCAGCAGCGTAGACGAGACCCAGTACTTC. Protein sequence: CASSVDETQYF. Drawing the rest from reference TRBV9 and TRBJ2-5, the complete variable domain is DSGVTQTPKHLITATGQRVTLRCSPRSGDLSVYWYQQSLDQGLQFLIQYYNGEERAKGNILERFSAQQFPDLHSELNLSSLELGDSALYFCASSVDETQYFGPGTRLLVL.

Turning to this clonotype: This sequence may be a read error, since a much larger clone differs from it by one base. The chain carries TRBV9 and TRBJ1-4; tentative D call: TRBD1 (5 bases). The CDR3 extends over 16 amino acids. The V gene's germline CDR1 is SGDLS and CDR2 YYNGEE. The CDR3 DNA reads TGTGTCAGCAGTGTGGGCCTCGGGGCGTTTAATGAAAAACTGTTTTTT. It yields the protein CVSSVGLGAFNEKLFF.

This clonotype was counted many times. The chain carries TRBV9 and TRBJ2-5; D gene uncertain. The CDR3 runs to 13 residues. CDR1 SGDLS and CDR2 YYNGEE come from the germline V gene. The ends were cut back, 2 bases at V and 1 base at J, with 6 bases in the middle. The CDR3 region is CASSVSPQETQYF. The CDR3 DNA sequence: TGTGCCAGCAGCGTCTCCCCCCAAGAGACCCAGTACTTC.

This clonotype was seen repeatedly, ten times or more. V gene TRBV9 combines with J gene TRBJ2-1; tentatively, D is TRBD1 (6 bases). The CDR3 has 17 residues. Per germline, CDR1 SGDLS and CDR2 YYNGEE. Trimming took 0 bases from V and 3 from J, leaving 16 bases between them. The CDR3: CASSVESRTVIYNEQFF. Here the CDR3 DNA reads TGTGCCAGCAGCGTAGAATCTCGGACAGTGATCTACAATGAGCAGTTCTTC.

This clonotype was picked up many times. This chain connects TRBV9 to TRBJ2-3; D gene uncertain. Trimming removed 0 bases from V and 8 bases from J, with 4 bases in between. Germline CDR1 SGDLS, CDR2 YYNGEE. The CDR3 spans 11 residues. The CDR3 nucleotides read TGTGCCAGCAGCGTAGGGATTACGCAGTATTTT. This encodes CASSVGITQYF.

This rearrangement joins TRBV9 to TRBJ2-1; 12 bases agree with TRBD2. The germline V gene has CDR1 SGDLS and CDR2 YYNGEE. Trimming at V came to 0 bases and at J to 8 bases, leaving 6 bases not matched to a gene. There are 16 residues in the CDR3. The CDR3 spells CASSVVLAGGVDEQFF. The CDR3 bases are TGTGCCAGCAGCGTAGTTCTAGCGGGAGGGGTGGATGAGCAGTTCTTC.

This clonotype was detected many times. The chain links TRBV9 to TRBJ2-2; D might be TRBD2 (5 bases). V lost 0 bases and J lost 4, with 7 bases in between. This CDR3 region has 14 residues. CDR1 is SGDLS, CDR2 YYNGEE, per germline. As DNA, the CDR3 is TGTGCCAGCAGCGTAGGAGGGAGCACCGGGGAGCTGTTTTTT. Translation gives CASSVGGSTGELFF.

This clonotype has at least ten counts. The chain combines TRBV9 with TRBJ2-6; D gene unclear. The ends were cut back, 1 base at V and 2 bases at J, with 7 bases in the middle. The CDR3 extends over 15 amino acids. In germline, CDR1 is SGDLS, CDR2 YYNGEE. The CDR3 loop is CASSVFAAGANVLTF. DNA for the CDR3: TGTGCCAGCAGCGTATTTGCCGCTGGGGCCAACGTCCTGACTTTC.

This clonotype was detected many times. The chain recombines TRBV9 with TRBJ2-5; a weak D match, TRBD2 (7 bases). Germline values: CDR1 SGDLS, CDR2 YYNGEE. Deletions cut 0 bases from V and 5 bases from J, with 14 bases between. This CDR3 spans 15 amino acids. In DNA form, the CDR3 reads TGTGCCAGCAGCGTAGGTGGGGGGGCGCGGGAGACCCAGTACTTC. This sequence encodes CASSVGGGARETQYF.

This clonotype was counted many times. Possible read error: a much larger clone is one base away. In this CDR3 the conserved last residue, phenylalanine or tryptophan, is missing, so a read error is likely. The V call is TRBV9, the J call TRBJ2-7, with no clear D. CDR3 length: 16 residues. Deletions cut 2 bases from V and 4 bases from J, with 19 bases between. Germline CDR1 SGDLS, CDR2 YYNGEE. For the CDR3, the DNA is TGTGCCAGCAGCGTTCACGCGTCGCCGGATCTTTACGAGCAGTACTTA. Its protein is CASSVHASPDLYEQYL.

The chain combines TRBV9 with TRBJ2-5, with 7 bases lining up with TRBD1. Trimming cost V 4 bases and J 5 bases; bases outside gene matches: 11. The CDR3 runs 15 residues. The germline V gene has CDR1 SGDLS and CDR2 YYNGEE. The CDR3 region is CASSPDRSPGETQYF. Written as DNA, the CDR3 is TGTGCCAGCAGCCCGGACAGGTCCCCGGGGGAGACCCAGTACTTC.

This clonotype occurred many times. The rearrangement links TRBV9 to TRBJ1-1; perhaps TRBD1 as D (5 bases). V dropped 0 bases and J dropped 10 bases, with 13 bases sitting between them. CDR3 size: 13 residues. CDR1 SGDLS and CDR2 YYNGEE come from the germline V gene. The CDR3 here is CASSVDSFGAAFF. For the CDR3, the DNA is TGTGCCAGCAGCGTAGATTCCTTTGGGGCAGCTTTCTTT.

This clonotype has a count of ten or more. V usage is TRBV9 and J usage is TRBJ2-3, with 14 nucleotides matching TRBD2. The V gene's germline CDR1 is SGDLS and CDR2 YYNGEE. Losses at the gene ends were 3 bases for V and 0 bases for J; bases not matched to a gene: 6. CDR3 length equals 18 residues. In DNA, the CDR3 is TGTGCCAGCAGCGCCGGACTAGCGGGGGGTCTTAGCACAGATACGCAGTATTTT. The encoded protein is CASSAGLAGGLSTDTQYF.

This clonotype was observed at least ten times. This chain joins TRBV9 and TRBJ1-2; D may be TRBD1 (5 bases). CDR1 and CDR2 (germline): SGDLS, YYNGEE. The CDR3 extends over 14 amino acids. V was pared by 3 bases and J by 8 bases, with 17 bases between. The CDR3 loop reads CASSAPGEVIGYTF. CDR3 bases: TGTGCCAGCAGCGCCCCGGGGGAGGTCATAGGCTACACCTTC.

This clonotype has at least ten counts. The chain combines TRBV9 with TRBJ2-1, with D perhaps TRBD1 (5 bases). Germline loops: CDR1 SGDLS, CDR2 YYNGEE. CDR3 length: 13 amino acids. The V gene lost 1 base and the J gene lost 16 bases, with 18 bases spanning the gap. The CDR3 DNA reads as TGTGCCAGCAGCGTACAGGTAGGGGCAGAAAATTTCTTC. Residues: CASSVQVGAENFF.

This clonotype was detected many times. V and J are TRBV9 and TRBJ2-3; TRBD2 matches 9 bases. The CDR3 spans 21 residues. Germline CDR1 is SGDLS and CDR2 is YYNGEE. V lost 1 base, J lost 0 bases, and 18 bases stayed unmatched. CDR3 bases: TGTGCCAGCAGCGTACAACCCCTAGCGGGACCACCCGTTACGAGCACAGATACGCAGTATTTT. Translation: CASSVQPLAGPPVTSTDTQYF.